One sample yielded the 29 T cell receptor beta chains listed below, sequenced in a study of early T cells in non-severe SARS-CoV-2 infection. TCRdb re-called the 5' RACE reads through MiXCR, storing one row per CDR3 protein. The data hold 35,000 to 40,000 distinct CDR3 sequences, with roughly 5.3% observed a single time. The sample consisted of whole blood. The source is an adult who was a healthcare worker with PCR-confirmed SARS-CoV-2 infection or an uninfected control (not recorded which).

In this sample, this clonotype turned up many times. The V gene is TRBV20-1, the J gene TRBJ2-1; TRBD2 aligns across 9 bases. Unmatched junction bases numbered 15, after V lost 6 bases and J lost 0 bases. Germline V gene data show CDR1 as DFQATT and CDR2 as SNEGSKA (reference sequence). This CDR3 is built from 18 residues. CDR3 sequence reads: CSARTGTSSLGSYNEQFF. The CDR3 DNA sequence: TGCAGTGCGAGGACCGGGACTAGCAGCCTCGGCTCCTACAATGAGCAGTTCTTC.

This clonotype was recorded at least ten times. The V gene is TRBV28, the J gene TRBJ2-1; D call uncertain. Trimming cost V 4 bases and J 7 bases, with 5 bases left between them. Germline assignment: CDR1 MDHEN and CDR2 SYDVKM. The CDR3 is 11 residues long. CDR3 nucleotides: TGTGCCAGCAGTTCACGGAATGAGCAGTTCTTC. Amino acid sequence: CASSSRNEQFF. The whole variable domain, remainder taken from reference TRBV28 and TRBJ2-1, is DVKVTQSSRYLVKRTGEKVFLECVQDMDHENMFWYRQDPGLGLRLIYFSYDVKMKEKGDIPEGYSVSREKKERFSLILESASTNQTSMYLCASSSRNEQFFGPGTRLTVL.

This clonotype appeared many times. The gene calls are TRBV9 and TRBJ2-5; 12 bases fit TRBD1. V dropped 0 bases and J dropped 4; count of bases not matched to a gene: 1. CDR1 and CDR2 from the germline V gene are SGDLS and YYNGEE. This CDR3 region has 15 residues. CDR3 in DNA: TGTGCCAGCAGCGTAGGGGACAGGGGGCCAGAGACCCAGTACTTC. Translated: CASSVGDRGPETQYF.

This clonotype was found many times. V is TRBV7-8 and J is TRBJ2-3; 9 bases fit TRBD2. Looked up from germline, CDR1 is SGHVS and CDR2 is FQNEAQ. The CDR3 runs to 15 residues. J was trimmed by 6 bases and V by 5 bases; bases with no gene match: 9. The CDR3 sequence is CASSPPSGKADTQYF. CDR3 nucleotides: TGTGCCAGCAGCCCACCTAGCGGGAAGGCGGATACGCAGTATTTT.

Concerning this clonotype: A much bigger clone sits one base away, suggesting this may be a read error. The chain links TRBV12-3 or TRBV12-4 to TRBJ1-2; possibly TRBD1 for D (5 bases). The CDR3 loop spans 15 amino acids. V was clipped by 6 bases and J by 1 base, with 15 bases between them. The CDR3 sequence is CASRRIGAFNYGYTF. CDR3 bases: TGTGCCAGCAGGCGAATAGGGGCGTTTAACTATGGCTACACCTTC.

This clonotype occurred many times. V and J are TRBV2 and TRBJ2-3; 8 bases are shared with TRBD2. The CDR3 is 17 amino acids. The V gene end was trimmed by 4 bases and the J gene end by 2 bases; junction bases not matched to a gene: 11. CDR1 and CDR2 from the germline V gene are SNHLY and FYNNEI. CDR3 sequence reads: CASSAGRSSGFTDTQYF. The CDR3 region has the DNA TGTGCCAGCAGTGCGGGAAGGTCTAGCGGGTTCACAGATACGCAGTATTTT. Looking up the rest from reference TRBV2 and TRBJ2-3 gives the full variable domain: EPEVTQTPSHQVTQMGQEVILRCVPISNHLYFYWYRQILGQKVEFLVSFYNNEISEKSEIFDDQFSVERPDGSNFTLKIRSTKLEDSAMYFCASSAGRSSGFTDTQYFGPGTRLTVL.

A few counts support this clonotype. The chain links TRBV28 to TRBJ2-3, with TRBD2 identical over 10 bases. Germline V CDR1 and CDR2: MDHEN, SYDVKM. The V gene end was trimmed by 5 bases and the J gene end by 1 base; junction bases not matched to a gene: 3. The length of the CDR3 is 15 residues. In nucleotides, the CDR3 is TGTGCCAGCAGTCACGGGACTAGCGGCACAGATACGCAGTATTTT. It translates to CASSHGTSGTDTQYF.

This clonotype was recorded at least ten times. V is TRBV5-1 and J is TRBJ1-1; TRBD1 agrees at 8 bases. CDR3 length: 16 residues. Germline trimming cut 0 bases from V and 4 bases from J; bases unmatched to any gene: 8. The germline CDR1 and CDR2 sequences are SGHRS and YFSETQ. The CDR3 DNA follows: TGCGCCAGCAGCTTGGAATTCCAGGGGGCGGGCACTGAAGCTTTCTTT. This translates into CASSLEFQGAGTEAFF.

This clonotype has a count of ten or more. The chain has TRBV20-1 and TRBJ2-5, with 8 bases lining up with TRBD1. The germline V gene encodes CDR1 DFQATT and CDR2 SNEGSKA (reference sequence). V lost 6 bases to trimming and J lost 5 bases; unmatched junction nucleotides: 20. The CDR3 is 17 amino acids. Here the CDR3 DNA reads TGCAGTGCCCGCAGGGGGCTGAGGGCTAGCTGGGTGGAGACCCAGTACTTC. It yields the protein CSARRGLRASWVETQYF.

This clonotype was found many times. The gene calls are TRBV29-1 and TRBJ2-5, with D perhaps TRBD2 (7 bases). The ends were cut back, 5 bases at V and 5 bases at J, with 12 bases in the middle. In germline, CDR1 is SQVTM, CDR2 ANQGSEA. There are 12 residues in the CDR3. The CDR3 reads CSVPGGLETQYF. The CDR3 nucleotides read TGCAGCGTTCCGGGGGGCCTTGAGACCCAGTACTTC.

This clonotype was recorded at least ten times. The V and J genes are TRBV20-1 and TRBJ2-3, with a tentative D call TRBD1 (6 bases). V was trimmed by 2 bases and J by 4 bases, leaving 13 bases between them. CDR1 DFQATT and CDR2 SNEGSKA come from the germline V gene (reference sequence). There are 14 residues in the CDR3. CDR3 sequence reads: CSARWGTIADTQYF. The CDR3 DNA follows: TGCAGTGCTAGATGGGGGACAATAGCAGATACGCAGTATTTT.

The sample holds many counts of this clonotype. The rearrangement links TRBV12-3 or TRBV12-4 to TRBJ1-2; tentatively, D is TRBD1 (5 bases). V gave up 4 bases and J gave up 7 bases, with 19 bases separating them. The CDR3 is 15 amino acids. DNA of the CDR3: TGTGCCAGCAGTTATTCTGGACGGTCTGGGGGTGGCTACACCTTC. Residues: CASSYSGRSGGGYTF.

This clonotype was seen repeatedly, ten times or more. The chain combines TRBV5-4 with TRBJ2-1, with 8 bases that match TRBD1. This CDR3 region has 15 residues. The germline V gene encodes CDR1 SGHNT and CDR2 YYREEE (reference sequence). With V trimmed by 1 base and J by 5 bases, 5 bases remained unmatched. The CDR3 reads CASSLWDRTNNEQFF. As DNA, the CDR3 is TGTGCCAGCAGCTTGTGGGACAGGACAAACAATGAGCAGTTCTTC.

This clonotype was seen repeatedly, ten times or more. The rearrangement links TRBV3-1 to TRBJ1-5, with 7 positions matching TRBD1. Trimming at V came to 3 bases and at J to 2 bases, leaving 4 bases not matched to a gene. Per germline, CDR1 LGHDT and CDR2 YNNKEL (reference sequence). This CDR3 region has 15 residues. This chain's CDR3 is CASSHGTAGNQPQHF. CDR3 bases: TGTGCCAGCAGCCATGGGACAGCGGGCAATCAGCCCCAGCATTTT.

This clonotype occurred many times. The V gene is TRBV7-2, the J gene TRBJ2-3; D unresolved. The germline gives CDR1 SGHTA, CDR2 FQGNSA. V gave up 4 bases and J gave up 0 bases, with 8 bases separating them. This CDR3 has 14 amino acids. The CDR3 protein is CASSSAISTDTQYF. In DNA, the CDR3 is TGTGCCAGCAGCTCCGCGATTAGCACAGATACGCAGTATTTT.

This clonotype was counted ten times or more. CDR3 region: CASSIYTGELFF. The CDR3 nucleotides are TGTGCCAGTAGTATCTACACCGGGGAGCTGTTTTTT. V usage is TRBV19 and J usage is TRBJ2-2, with D hard to call. The CDR3 is made up of 12 amino acids. The ends were cut back, 3 bases at V and 3 bases at J, with 2 bases in the middle. CDR1 is LNHDA, CDR2 SQIVND, per germline (reference sequence).

In its sample, this clonotype was seen many times. The chain has TRBV12-3 or TRBV12-4 and TRBJ2-7; a weak D match, TRBD2 (5 bases). The CDR3 sequence is 14 residues long. V was clipped by 2 bases and J by 0 bases, with 8 bases between them. As DNA, the CDR3 is TGTGCCAGCAGTTTAACAGCGGTCTCCTACGAGCAGTACTTC. This encodes CASSLTAVSYEQYF.

In this sample, this clonotype turned up many times. The chain recombines TRBV28 with TRBJ2-3; 8 bases agree with TRBD2. The CDR3 totals 15 residues. Germline V gene sequence: CDR1 MDHEN, CDR2 SYDVKM. Trimming removed 5 bases from V and 4 bases from J; junction bases left unmatched: 8. The CDR3: CASSPSLAGADTQYF. CDR3 DNA: TGTGCCAGCAGTCCCTCCCTAGCGGGCGCAGATACGCAGTATTTT.

This clonotype was counted ten times or more. This sequence joins TRBV4-3 and TRBJ2-7; 9 positions match TRBD2. Germline trimming cut 1 base from V and 7 bases from J; bases unmatched to any gene: 5. There are 14 residues in the CDR3. From germline, CDR1 is LGHNA and CDR2 YSLEER. The CDR3 loop reads CASSQGASGVEQYF. The CDR3 DNA reads as TGCGCCAGCAGCCAAGGGGCTAGCGGGGTTGAGCAGTACTTC.

In its sample, this clonotype was seen a few times. The chain couples TRBV20-1 to TRBJ1-4; perhaps TRBD1 as D (5 bases). The germline CDR1 and CDR2 sequences are DFQATT and SNEGSKA (reference sequence). This CDR3 region has 14 residues. V lost 1 base and J 8 bases, leaving 14 bases between the germline ends. The CDR3 DNA sequence: TGCAGTGCTAGAGTCCCGGAGAACAGGGAAAAACTGTTTTTT. Translating gives CSARVPENREKLFF.

In its sample, this clonotype was seen many times. The genes are TRBV11-2 and TRBJ2-7, with TRBD2 matching 10 bases. The J segment lost 4 bases and the V segment lost 5 bases, leaving 8 bases of the junction unmatched. The CDR3 consists of 15 residues. Germline V gives CDR1 SGHAT, CDR2 FQNNGV. This chain's CDR3 is CASSAGLASIYEQYF. CDR3 DNA sequence: TGTGCCAGCAGCGCGGGACTAGCGTCAATATACGAGCAGTACTTC.

This clonotype was detected many times. The chain joins TRBV7-2 to TRBJ2-3; D may be TRBD2 (6 bases). V was trimmed by 4 bases and J by 4 bases, leaving 12 bases between them. There are 14 residues in the CDR3. Per germline, CDR1 SGHTA and CDR2 FQGNSA. CDR3 sequence (DNA): TGTGCCAGCAGCTCTCGGAGGGTATCAGATACGCAGTATTTT. Translation gives CASSSRRVSDTQYF.

In this sample, this clonotype turned up many times. The chain is built from TRBV12-3 or TRBV12-4 and TRBJ2-5, with D perhaps matching TRBD1 or TRBD2 (6 bases each). V was clipped by 1 base and J by 6 bases, with 12 bases between them. The CDR3 extends over 14 amino acids. The CDR3: CASSLVSGGQTQYF. For the CDR3, the DNA is TGTGCCAGCAGTTTAGTCTCCGGGGGCCAGACCCAGTACTTC.

This clonotype has a handful of counts. The rearrangement links TRBV12-3 or TRBV12-4 to TRBJ2-1, with D uncertain. Trimming left V 1 base short and J 0 bases short, with 13 bases between. The CDR3 is 17 amino acids. The CDR3 reads CASSLGNLADSYNEQFF. The CDR3 DNA reads TGTGCCAGCAGTTTAGGGAATCTGGCCGACTCCTACAATGAGCAGTTCTTC.

This clonotype is medium-sized by share. This chain connects TRBV20-1 to TRBJ2-7, with D perhaps TRBD1 or TRBD2 (6 bases each). Germline V gives CDR1 DFQATT, CDR2 SNEGSKA (reference sequence). The CDR3 has 15 residues. Deletions cut 3 bases from V and 5 bases from J, with 20 bases between. CDR3 residues: CSASIGGLKEDEQYF. The CDR3 nucleotides are TGCAGTGCTAGCATCGGGGGCCTGAAGGAGGACGAGCAGTACTTC.

This clonotype has a count of ten or more. The rearrangement uses TRBV6-1 and TRBJ1-3, with TRBD1 matching over 8 bases. CDR1 and CDR2 from the germline V gene are MNHNS and SASEGT. CDR3 length: 14 residues. V trimming: 10 bases; J trimming: 2 bases; junction bases outside the gene matches: 7. CDR3 nucleotide sequence: TGTGCCACAACCGGGACAGGAACTGGAAACACCATATATTTT. Translating gives CATTGTGTGNTIYF.

This clonotype was counted many times. V usage is TRBV5-6 and J usage is TRBJ2-3, with D perhaps TRBD2 (5 bases). Trimming shortened V by 2 bases and J by 2 bases, and 12 bases separated the two germline ends. Germline CDR1 reads SGHDT; CDR2 reads YYEEEE. The CDR3 runs to 15 residues. The CDR3: CASSLTTGNTDTQYF. The DNA for the CDR3 is TGTGCCAGCAGCTTAACGACGGGGAACACAGATACGCAGTATTTT.

This clonotype was detected ten times or more. The chain employs TRBV4-1 and TRBJ2-7; D might be TRBD1 (5 bases). This CDR3 spans 14 amino acids. Germline CDR1 is MGHRA and CDR2 is YSYEKL. Trimming stripped 1 base from V and 1 base from J, with 8 bases between. DNA of the CDR3: TGCGCCAGCAGCCAAGGTCAGGGTTCCTACGAGCAGTACTTC. It encodes CASSQGQGSYEQYF.

This clonotype was detected many times. J is TRBJ2-7 and V is TRBV6-1; either TRBD1 or TRBD2 may supply D (5 bases each). V lost 5 bases, J lost 7 bases, and 18 bases lay in between. The CDR3 is 14 amino acids. Germline loops: CDR1 MNHNS, CDR2 SASEGT. CDR3 residues: CASSQPDTTGEQYF. The CDR3 coding sequence is TGTGCCAGCAGTCAACCGGACACTACGGGGGAGCAGTACTTC.